This T cell receptor (beta chain) was sequenced during a study of technical replicates of blood from a handful of donors. The repertoire was sequenced with immunoSEQ multiplex PCR; TCRdb's copy has only in-frame clones and lacks some. This table has about 16,000 clones, 80% to 90% appearing once. V was clipped by 7 bases and J by 5 bases, with 14 bases between them. The CDR3 covers 13 residues. Germline V gives CDR1 LNHDA, CDR2 SQIVND (reference sequence). The source material was PBMCs. This chain links TRBV19 with TRBJ2-5; D unresolved. This receptor was identified in a human donor in good health. The CDR3 nucleotides read TGTGCCAGTACCTCTGGTGATCGGGAGACCCAGTACTTC. Translated: CASTSGDRETQYF.